This TCR beta chain appears in the sequencing data of a study of T cells in Graves' hyperthyroidism and ophthalmopathy. In patients aged 18 to 65, hyperthyroidism was newly diagnosed, with duration under 2 months. Trimming took 4 bases from V and 2 from J; bases not matched to a gene: 9. Per germline, CDR1 SGHTS and CDR2 YDEGEE. The CDR3 covers 18 residues. Using RNA transcripts as the source, TCR beta CDR3 regions were amplified. HTBI primers drove first-round RT-PCR of the TCR CDR3. TCRdb reprocessed the multiplex PCR reads via MiXCR and lists one record per CDR3 protein. The profile shows roughly 400,000 distinct CDR3 sequences, 20% to 25% of them singletons.

This chain uses TRBV5-8 with TRBJ2-5; 15 positions agree with TRBD2. The sequence was collected from a man aged 50 to 59 with Graves' hyperthyroidism. The specimen was blood. The CDR3 sequence is CASSPGLAGGPWQETQYF. The CDR3 bases are TGTGCCAGCAGCCCCGGACTAGCGGGAGGGCCGTGGCAAGAGACCCAGTACTTC.